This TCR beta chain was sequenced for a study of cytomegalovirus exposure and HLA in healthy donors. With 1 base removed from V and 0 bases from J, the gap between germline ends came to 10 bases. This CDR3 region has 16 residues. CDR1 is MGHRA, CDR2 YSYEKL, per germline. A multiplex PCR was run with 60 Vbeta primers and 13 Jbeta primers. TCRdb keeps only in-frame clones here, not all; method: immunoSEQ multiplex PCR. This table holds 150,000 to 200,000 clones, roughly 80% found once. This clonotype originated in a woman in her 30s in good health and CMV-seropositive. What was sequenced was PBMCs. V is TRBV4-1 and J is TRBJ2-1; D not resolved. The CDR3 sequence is CASSQVWPYSYNEQFF. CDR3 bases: TGCGCCAGCAGCCAAGTGTGGCCTTACTCCTACAATGAGCAGTTCTTC.